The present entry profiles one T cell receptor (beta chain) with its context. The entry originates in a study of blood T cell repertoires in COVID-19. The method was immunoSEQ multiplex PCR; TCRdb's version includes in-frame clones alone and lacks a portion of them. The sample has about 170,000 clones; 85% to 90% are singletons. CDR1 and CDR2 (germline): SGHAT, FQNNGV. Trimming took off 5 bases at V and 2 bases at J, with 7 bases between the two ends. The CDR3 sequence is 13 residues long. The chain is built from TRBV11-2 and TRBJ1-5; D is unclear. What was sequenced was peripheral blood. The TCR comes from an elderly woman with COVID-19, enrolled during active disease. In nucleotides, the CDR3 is TGTGCCAGCAGCCCCTCTGGCAATCAGCCCCAGCATTTT. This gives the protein CASSPSGNQPQHF.